Below are 20 T cell receptor beta chains sequenced from a single sample in a study of radiotherapy plus CTLA-4 blockade in lung cancer. The protocol was immunoSEQ multiplex PCR, while the TCRdb copy is restricted to in-frame clones and leaves out a portion. The sample includes 75,000 to 80,000 clones, around 87% of them seen just once. This specimen was peripheral blood, taken from a patient treated with radiotherapy plus ipilimumab. Receptors originate from a human donor with non-small cell lung cancer who had stable disease on radiotherapy plus ipilimumab.

This clone was seen a few times. This chain uses TRBV14 with TRBJ2-2, with a tentative D call TRBD2 (6 bases). Germline V gives CDR1 SGHDN, CDR2 FVKESK. CDR3 length: 15 residues. The V end lost 4 bases, the J end lost 4 bases, and 13 bases lay between the germline ends. DNA for the CDR3: TGTGCCAGCAGCCGAAGGGCGGGGATCACCGGGGAGCTGTTTTTT. Protein sequence: CASSRRAGITGELFF. The entire variable domain, with the rest obtained from reference TRBV14 and TRBJ2-2, is as follows: EAGVTQFPSHSVIEKGQTVTLRCDPISGHDNLYWYRRVMGKEIKFLLHFVKESKQDESGMPNNRFLAERTGGTYSTLKVQPAELEDSGVYFCASSRRAGITGELFFGEGSRLTVL.

This clone was recorded only once. This rearrangement joins TRBV6-4 to TRBJ2-4; D perhaps matches TRBD1 (5 bases). The CDR3 consists of 13 residues. CDR1 is MRHNA and CDR2 is SNTAGT in the germline V gene. Trimming removed 11 bases at V and 0 bases at J, with 11 bases between. The CDR3 loop is CAGRQPAKNIQYF. For the CDR3, the DNA is TGTGCCGGACGACAGCCAGCCAAAAACATTCAGTACTTC.

V and J are TRBV6-5 and TRBJ1-1, with 7 bases fitting TRBD1. Germline trimming cut 1 base from V and 3 bases from J; bases unmatched to any gene: 5. The CDR3 is 15 amino acids. Germline CDR1 and CDR2: MNHEY and SVGAGI. The CDR3 region is CASSYFRGTDTEAFF. CDR3 bases: TGTGCCAGCAGTTACTTCAGGGGGACGGACACTGAAGCTTTCTTT.

V and J are TRBV18 and TRBJ2-5; 8 bases align to TRBD1. The CDR3 has 14 amino acids. Germline CDR1 is KGHSH and CDR2 is LQKENI. With V trimmed by 3 bases and J by 2 bases, 2 bases remained unmatched. CDR3 in amino acids: CASSPRQGQETQYF. The CDR3 DNA follows: TGTGCCAGCTCACCTAGACAGGGGCAAGAGACCCAGTACTTC.

The chain employs TRBV19 and TRBJ2-1; D gene uncertain. Germline V lookup: CDR1 LNHDA, CDR2 SQIVND (reference sequence). The CDR3 contains 15 residues. V lost 6 bases and J lost 0, with 12 bases in between. CDR3 sequence reads: CASRADRSSYNEQFF. CDR3 sequence (DNA): TGTGCCAGTAGAGCCGACCGGAGCTCCTACAATGAGCAGTTCTTC.

As for this clone: One junction end disagrees with the germline gene, perhaps due to a read error. This chain links TRBV7-9 with TRBJ1-1; D possibly corresponds to TRBD1 (5 bases). The CDR3 runs to 13 residues. Germline V gene sequence: CDR1 SEHNR, CDR2 FQNEAQ (reference sequence). CDR3 residues: CASSFGGNAEAFF. In DNA, the CDR3 is TGTGCCAGCAGCTTTGGGGGGAACGCTGAAGCTTTCTTT.

J is TRBJ2-1 and V is TRBV11-3, with 9 bases fitting TRBD1. There are 14 residues in the CDR3. Trimming took 5 bases from V and 8 from J; bases not matched to a gene: 7. Germline lookup yields CDR1 SGHNT and CDR2 YENEEA. The CDR3 is CASSQGQGNHEQFF. The CDR3, as DNA: TGTGCCAGCAGCCAGGGACAGGGAAACCATGAGCAGTTCTTC.

The chain couples TRBV6-5 to TRBJ1-5; 9 bases match TRBD1. Germline values: CDR1 MNHEY, CDR2 SVGAGI. The CDR3 length is 12 residues. J gave up 9 bases and V 10 bases, and 7 bases lay outside the gene matches. CDR3 DNA: TGTGCCACCGGGACAGGGTACCGGCCCCAGCATTTT. Translating it yields CATGTGYRPQHF.

This chain links TRBV14 with TRBJ2-7; the D gene is possibly TRBD2 (5 bases). Between the trimmed V and J ends, which lost 1 base and 3 bases, there was a span of 13 bases. The CDR3 has 15 residues. Germline CDR1 reads SGHDN; CDR2 reads FVKESK. CDR3 protein: CASSQAKAGLYEQYF. The CDR3 DNA sequence: TGTGCCAGCAGCCAAGCTAAGGCAGGACTCTACGAGCAGTACTTC.

The chain recombines TRBV9 with TRBJ2-7; 7 bases are a match to TRBD2. Germline lookup yields CDR1 SGDLS and CDR2 YYNGEE. There are 15 residues in the CDR3. V was clipped by 1 base and J by 3 bases; unmatched bases: 7. CDR3 loop: CASSVRGGVLYEQYF. The CDR3 DNA follows: TGTGCCAGCAGCGTACGCGGGGGTGTACTCTACGAGCAGTACTTC.

The chain uses TRBV27 and TRBJ2-7, with 12 bases identical to TRBD2. V trimming: 6 bases; J trimming: 6 bases; junction bases outside the gene matches: 9. Per the germline V gene, CDR1 is MNHEY and CDR2 is SMNVEV (reference sequence). This CDR3 has 15 amino acids. Here the CDR3 reads CASSFGGLAGFEQYF. For the CDR3, the DNA is TGTGCCAGCAGCTTTGGCGGACTAGCGGGATTCGAGCAGTACTTC.

The gene calls are TRBV19 and TRBJ2-5, with TRBD2 matching over 9 bases. The CDR3 has 17 amino acids. J gave up 1 base and V 5 bases, and 11 bases lay outside the gene matches. Germline V lookup: CDR1 LNHDA, CDR2 SQIVND (reference sequence). CDR3 residues: CASSLIRGGASQETQYF. The CDR3 coding sequence is TGTGCCAGTAGTCTGATCCGCGGGGGGGCCTCCCAAGAGACCCAGTACTTC.

The table lists this clone with a count of one. The chain employs TRBV30 and TRBJ2-3; D may be TRBD2 (7 bases). CDR1 is GTSNPN and CDR2 is SVGIG in the germline V gene (reference sequence). Trimming took 0 bases from V and 4 from J, leaving 14 bases between them. CDR3 length: 15 amino acids. This CDR3 reads CAWSVRGPSADTQYF. In DNA, the CDR3 is TGTGCCTGGAGTGTGCGGGGGCCTAGCGCAGATACGCAGTATTTT.

The chain recombines TRBV6-5 with TRBJ2-2; D is uncertain. This CDR3 is 15 amino acids long. V lost 6 bases to trimming and J lost 2 bases, with 13 bases between them. Germline lookup yields CDR1 MNHEY and CDR2 SVGAGI. The CDR3: CASRQASYNTGELFF. Written as DNA, the CDR3 is TGTGCCAGCAGGCAGGCCTCTTACAACACCGGGGAGCTGTTTTTT.

The chain is built from TRBV18 and TRBJ2-7, with TRBD1 matching over 7 bases. CDR1 is KGHSH and CDR2 is LQKENI in the germline V gene. Trimming removed 6 bases from V and 2 bases from J; junction bases left unmatched: 4. The CDR3 sequence is 13 residues long. In DNA form, the CDR3 reads TGTGCCAGCTCGACAGGGAACACCTACGAGCAGTACTTC. Its protein product is CASSTGNTYEQYF.

The rearrangement uses TRBV4-3 and TRBJ2-5, with a weak D call TRBD1 (7 bases). This CDR3 has 16 residues. Trimming pared 4 bases from V and 2 bases from J, leaving 17 bases between. CDR1 and CDR2 (germline): LGHNA, YSLEER. CDR3 loop: CASSPPGGTEQETQYF. DNA for the CDR3: TGCGCCAGCAGCCCTCCCGGCGGGACAGAACAAGAGACCCAGTACTTC.

The V gene is TRBV19, the J gene TRBJ2-7; TRBD2 aligns across 7 bases. Germline V gene sequence: CDR1 LNHDA, CDR2 SQIVND (reference sequence). The J segment lost 6 bases and the V segment lost 4 bases, leaving 12 bases of the junction unmatched. The CDR3 spans 15 residues. The CDR3 DNA sequence: TGTGCCAGTAGTACCACGGGGGGAAGTGGTGCCGAGCAGTACTTC. Its translation: CASSTTGGSGAEQYF.

The rearrangement links TRBV10-3 to TRBJ2-2; TRBD2 matches at 13 bases. The CDR3 sequence is 21 residues long. V lost 0 bases to trimming and J lost 2 bases; unmatched junction nucleotides: 12. Germline lookup yields CDR1 ENHRY and CDR2 SYGVKD. CDR3 sequence: CAISESSGLAGVFRNTGELFF. The DNA for the CDR3 is TGTGCCATCAGTGAGTCGAGTGGACTAGCGGGAGTTTTCCGTAACACCGGGGAGCTGTTTTTT.

The chain combines TRBV27 with TRBJ2-7; TRBD2 matches at 9 bases. The CDR3 extends over 14 amino acids. CDR1 and CDR2 (germline): MNHEY, SMNVEV (reference sequence). J gave up 5 bases and V 3 bases, and 5 bases lay outside the gene matches. The CDR3 DNA is TGTGCCAGCAGTTTGGGACTAGCTCAGGACGAGCAGTACTTC. It translates to CASSLGLAQDEQYF.

The chain uses TRBV11-2 and TRBJ2-1, with TRBD2 matching 8 bases. The V gene end was trimmed by 1 base and the J gene end by 2 bases; junction bases not matched to a gene: 13. Germline lookup yields CDR1 SGHAT and CDR2 FQNNGV. This CDR3 has 19 amino acids. CDR3 bases: TGTGCCAGCAGCTTAGCCCCACTAGCGGCAGACGTACCCTACAATGAGCAGTTCTTC. It translates to CASSLAPLAADVPYNEQFF.